The 9 T cell receptor beta chains in this list originate from one sample, sequenced in a study of blood T cell repertoires in COVID-19. The data were produced by immunoSEQ multiplex PCR, yet TCRdb's version contains in-frame clones alone and is incomplete. The table shows about 150,000 clones, with roughly 80% occurring only once. Sample: peripheral blood. The receptors shown here come from a man aged 45-65 years with active or convalescent COVID-19.

The chain is built from TRBV28 and TRBJ2-1; 7 nucleotides line up with TRBD2. Trimming took 4 bases from V and 7 from J; bases not matched to a gene: 13. There are 16 residues in the CDR3. Per germline, CDR1 MDHEN and CDR2 SYDVKM. CDR3 residues: CASSSPGGRSGNEQFF. CDR3 nucleotide sequence: TGTGCCAGCAGTTCCCCGGGCGGGAGAAGCGGAAATGAGCAGTTCTTC.

The chain employs TRBV6-1 and TRBJ1-4; TRBD1 aligns across 7 bases. Germline loops: CDR1 MNHNS, CDR2 SASEGT. The CDR3 has 15 amino acids. V shed 2 bases and J 7 bases; nucleotides not matched to a gene: 7. As DNA, the CDR3 is TGTGCCAGCAGTGAATACCCAGGGGGGATTGAAAAACTGTTTTTT. Translated, it gives CASSEYPGGIEKLFF.

The gene calls are TRBV7-2 and TRBJ2-7; unclear D gene. The CDR3 spans 13 residues. The V gene's germline CDR1 is SGHTA and CDR2 FQGNSA. Trimming pared 1 base from V and 0 bases from J, leaving 4 bases between. The CDR3 region is CASSLVRSYEQYF. In nucleotides, the CDR3 is TGTGCCAGCAGCTTAGTTCGCTCCTACGAGCAGTACTTC.

This clone has a single count. The rearrangement links TRBV6-5 to TRBJ2-7; TRBD1 might be the D (6 bases). The germline CDR1 and CDR2 sequences are MNHEY and SVGAGI. This CDR3 has 15 amino acids. V dropped 3 bases and J dropped 0 bases, with 12 bases sitting between them. The CDR3 DNA follows: TGTGCCAGCAGTTATTGGACAGAGCACTCCTACGAGCAGTACTTC. Translating gives CASSYWTEHSYEQYF.

This clone has just a few counts. This chain joins TRBV6-6 and TRBJ1-6; 7 positions agree with TRBD1. CDR3 size: 15 residues. Per the germline V gene, CDR1 is MNHNY and CDR2 is SVGAGI (reference sequence). With 2 bases clipped from V and 8 bases from J, the junction kept 6 bases outside the gene matches. CDR3 nucleotides: TGTGCCAGCAGTTACAGGGGGCAAAGCGATTCACCCCTCCACTTT. Protein: CASSYRGQSDSPLHF.

The gene calls are TRBV4-2 and TRBJ2-2, with TRBD2 as a possible D gene (6 bases). Trimming left V 4 bases short and J 0 bases short, with 12 bases between. This CDR3 is built from 16 residues. Germline CDR1 and CDR2: LGHNA and YNFKEQ. CDR3 amino acids: CASSRSSGANTGELFF. CDR3 sequence (DNA): TGTGCCAGCAGCCGCAGTAGCGGTGCGAACACCGGGGAGCTGTTTTTT.

This chain joins TRBV9 and TRBJ1-2; 9 nucleotides agree with TRBD1. Unmatched junction bases numbered 6, after V lost 4 bases and J lost 8 bases. The CDR3 sequence is 13 residues long. Germline V lookup: CDR1 SGDLS, CDR2 YYNGEE. The CDR3 DNA is TGTGCCAGCAGCACAGGGGGCAGAAACGGCTACACCTTC. Amino acid sequence: CASSTGGRNGYTF.

The chain uses TRBV12-3 or TRBV12-4 and TRBJ2-2, with D tentatively TRBD1 (6 bases). Trimming shortened V by 6 bases and J by 2 bases, and 7 bases separated the two germline ends. This CDR3 contains 13 residues. This CDR3 is CASRTGNTGELFF. The CDR3 nucleotides are TGTGCCAGCAGGACAGGAAACACCGGGGAGCTGTTTTTT.

The gene calls are TRBV24-1 and TRBJ1-5; 7 bases fit TRBD1. Germline trimming cut 4 bases from V and 4 bases from J; bases unmatched to any gene: 3. The germline V gene has CDR1 KGHDR and CDR2 SFDVKD. The CDR3 sequence is 14 residues long. CDR3 amino acids: CATSEPGQNQPQHF. The CDR3, as DNA: TGTGCCACCAGTGAACCGGGACAGAATCAGCCCCAGCATTTT.